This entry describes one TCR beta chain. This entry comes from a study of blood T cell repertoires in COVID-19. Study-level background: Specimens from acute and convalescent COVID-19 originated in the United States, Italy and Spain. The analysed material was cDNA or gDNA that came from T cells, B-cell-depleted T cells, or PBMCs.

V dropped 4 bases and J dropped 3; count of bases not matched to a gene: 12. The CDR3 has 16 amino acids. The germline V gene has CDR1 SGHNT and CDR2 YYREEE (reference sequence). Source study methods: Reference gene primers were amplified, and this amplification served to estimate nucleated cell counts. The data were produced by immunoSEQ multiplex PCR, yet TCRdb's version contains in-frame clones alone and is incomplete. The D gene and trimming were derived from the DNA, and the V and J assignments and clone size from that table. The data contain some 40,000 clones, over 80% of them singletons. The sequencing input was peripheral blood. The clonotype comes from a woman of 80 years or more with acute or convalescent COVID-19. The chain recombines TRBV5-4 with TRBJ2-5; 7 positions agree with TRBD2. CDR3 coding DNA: TGTGCCAGCAGCCCCTCCCCCTTGAGCGGGAAAGAGACCCAGTACTTC. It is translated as CASSPSPLSGKETQYF.